What follows describes a single TCR beta chain. This clonotype was seen more than once but under ten times. The clone's antigen remains unknown. No much larger clone exists at a distance of one base, and base qualities are not known. Library preparation was by PCR. TCRdb names Illumina HiSeq 2500 as the instrument used. TCR libraries were prepared with molecular barcoding, using unique molecular identifiers to normalize TCRbeta repertoire quantification. Clones were called with MiXCR by TCRdb after fastp trimmed the public reads at Q25, and only in-frame beta chains were retained. Each entry is one CDR3 protein sequence, shown with its most common DNA and genes. This sample has some 520,000 distinct CDR3 sequences in its table, and approximately 32% of those were observed once. Clones ranked in the top ten supply 2% to 2.5% of the sample. The sample is drawn from a study of T-cell reconstitution after alpha-beta-depleted transplantation in children (dated by TCRdb to about 2016). Some background on the complete study: T-cell immune reconstitution after TCRalphabeta/CD19-depleted allogeneic hematopoietic cell transplantation in children was quantitatively tracked in the study by means of TCR repertoire profiling.

There are 15 amino acids in the CDR3, from cysteine to phenylalanine inclusive. Kept here is only the CDR3 DNA, which spans 45 bases and is read in frame from base 1. At the junction V is shortened by 5 bases and J by 7 bases; bases outside the gene matches: 6. CDR1 SEHNR and CDR2 FQNEAQ were looked up in the germline V gene (reference sequence). Sequencing used PBMCs from the stem cell graft donor, obtained from the stem cell graft. Recombination linked TRBV7-9 to TRBJ2-1, and 12 bases in between align with TRBD2. The sequence derives from a human donor who donated a stem cell graft to a child with aplastic anemia. The sequenced DNA: TGTGCCAGCAGCCCTGAGACTAGCGGGAGAAATGAGCAGTTCTTC. It translates to CASSPETSGRNEQFF. The entire variable domain, with the stretches around the CDR3 drawn from the reference TRBV7-9 and TRBJ2-1 proteins, is DTGVSQNPRHKITKRGQNVTFRCDPISEHNRLYWYRQTLGQGPEFLTYFQNEAQLEKSRLLSDRFSAERPKGSFSTLEIQRTEQGDSAMYLCASSPETSGRNEQFFGPGTRLTVL.